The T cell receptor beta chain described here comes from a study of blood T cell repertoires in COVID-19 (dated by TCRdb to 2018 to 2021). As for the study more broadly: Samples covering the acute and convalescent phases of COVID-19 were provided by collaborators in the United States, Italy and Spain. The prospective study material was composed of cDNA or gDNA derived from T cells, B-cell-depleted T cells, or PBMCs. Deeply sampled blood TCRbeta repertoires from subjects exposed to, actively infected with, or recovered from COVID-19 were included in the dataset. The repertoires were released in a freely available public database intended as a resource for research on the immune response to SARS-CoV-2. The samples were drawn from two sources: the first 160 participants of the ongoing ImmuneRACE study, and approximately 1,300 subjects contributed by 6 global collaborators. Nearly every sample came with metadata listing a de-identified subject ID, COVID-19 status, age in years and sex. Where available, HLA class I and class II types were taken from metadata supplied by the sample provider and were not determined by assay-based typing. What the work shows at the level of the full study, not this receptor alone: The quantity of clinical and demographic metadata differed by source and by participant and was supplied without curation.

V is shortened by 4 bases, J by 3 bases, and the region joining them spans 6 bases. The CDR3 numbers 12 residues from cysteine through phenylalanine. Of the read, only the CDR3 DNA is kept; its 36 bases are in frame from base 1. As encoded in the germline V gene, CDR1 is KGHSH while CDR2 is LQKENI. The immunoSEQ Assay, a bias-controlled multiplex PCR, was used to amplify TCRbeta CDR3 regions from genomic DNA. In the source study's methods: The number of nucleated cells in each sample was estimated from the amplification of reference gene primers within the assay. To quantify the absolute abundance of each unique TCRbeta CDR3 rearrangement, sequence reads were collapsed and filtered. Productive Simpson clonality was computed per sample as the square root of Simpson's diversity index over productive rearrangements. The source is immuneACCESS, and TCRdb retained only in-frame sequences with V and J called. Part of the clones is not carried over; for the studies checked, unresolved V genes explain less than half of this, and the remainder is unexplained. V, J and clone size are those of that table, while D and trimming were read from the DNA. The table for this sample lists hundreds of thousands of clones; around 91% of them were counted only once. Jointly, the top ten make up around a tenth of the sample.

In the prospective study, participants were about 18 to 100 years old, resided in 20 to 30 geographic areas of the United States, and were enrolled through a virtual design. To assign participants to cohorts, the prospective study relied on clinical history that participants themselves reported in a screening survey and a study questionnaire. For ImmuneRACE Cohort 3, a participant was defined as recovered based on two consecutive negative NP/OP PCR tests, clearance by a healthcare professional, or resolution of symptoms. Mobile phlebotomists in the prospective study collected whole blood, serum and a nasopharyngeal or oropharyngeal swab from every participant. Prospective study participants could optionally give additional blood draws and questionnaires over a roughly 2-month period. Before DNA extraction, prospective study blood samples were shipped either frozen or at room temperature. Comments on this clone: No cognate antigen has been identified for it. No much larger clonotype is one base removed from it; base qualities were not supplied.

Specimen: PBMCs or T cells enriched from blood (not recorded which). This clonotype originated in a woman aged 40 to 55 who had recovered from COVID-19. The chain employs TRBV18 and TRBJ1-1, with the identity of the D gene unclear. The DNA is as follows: TGTGCCAGCTCACTTGTAGACACTGAAGCTTTCTTT. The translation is CASSLVDTEAFF.